The TCR beta chain described here comes from a study of identical twins. CDR1 and CDR2 from the germline V gene are SGHAT and FQNNGV. CDR3 length equals 13 residues. V was trimmed by 5 bases and J by 4 bases, leaving 11 bases between them. Study-wide points: Monozygotic twin pairs showed more out-of-frame TCR alpha sharing than models estimated.

This clonotype was seen repeatedly, ten times or more. Its antigen is as yet unknown. TCRdb analysed the 5' RACE reads with MiXCR anew, one entry per CDR3 protein. The table records nearly 650,000 distinct CDR3 sequences, just over 7% of them present only once. The same specimen was also included in a second study, on yellow fever vaccine responses in identical twins.

This clonotype was obtained from a woman under 30 in good health. J is TRBJ2-5 and V is TRBV11-2; D remains ambiguous. Sequenced input: PBMCs. The DNA of the CDR3 is TGTGCCAGCAGCGCTACACCGGTAGAGACCCAGTACTTC. It is translated as CASSATPVETQYF.